This is a list of T cell receptor beta chains from one sample in a study of T cell responses to AZD1222 COVID-19 vaccine. Profiled with immunoSEQ multiplex PCR; TCRdb holds only in-frame clones, not every one. The sample includes 95,000 to 150,000 clones, about nine tenths of them seen just once. This sample comprised peripheral blood, obtained 28 days after the second dose of the MenACWY control vaccine. The source is an adult who received the MenACWY meningococcal vaccine as a control. Both conserved end residues are part of each CDR3. The order of the fields is V gene, D gene, J gene, clone size, CDR3 DNA, CDR3 protein. D genes are given only for firm matches. A row's size may be missing; if present it is once, few, many or a size class.

TRBV19	NA	TRBJ2-2	NA	TGTGCCAGTAGTCCCTACAGTGTTGGGGAGCTGTTTTTT	CASSPYSVGELFF
TRBV19	NA	TRBJ1-5	NA	TGTGCCAGTAGTCCCCCGACGGCGCCCTATAGCAATCAGCCCCAGCATTTT	CASSPPTAPYSNQPQHF
TRBV7-3	NA	TRBJ2-3	NA	TGTGCCAGCAGCCCGGCCGGGAGTGGGACAGATACGCAGTATTTT	CASSPAGSGTDTQYF
TRBV15	NA	TRBJ2-1	NA	TGTGCCACCAGCCGCTATGCTAGCTCCTACAATGAGCAGTTCTTC	CATSRYASSYNEQFF
TRBV12-3/TRBV12-4	NA	TRBJ1-4	NA	TGTGCCAGCAGTTCCGCTGAAAAACTGTTTTTT	CASSSAEKLFF
TRBV18	NA	TRBJ2-2	NA	TGTGCCAGCTCACCCGGGACTGACACCGGGGAGCTGTTTTTT	CASSPGTDTGELFF
TRBV2	NA	TRBJ1-2	NA	TGTGCCAGCAGGGAACAGGGCCCCTATGGCTACACCTTC	CASREQGPYGYTF
TRBV6-1	NA	TRBJ1-2	NA	TGTGCCAGCAGTGAAGGCGCTAACTATGGCTACACCTTC	CASSEGANYGYTF
TRBV5-5	NA	TRBJ2-3	NA	TGTGCCAGCAGCTTGGCCTTGGGGTACAGCACAGATACGCAGTATTTT	CASSLALGYSTDTQYF
TRBV27	NA	TRBJ2-1	NA	TGTGCCAGCAGTCACGGACCCGGGCATGAGCAGTTCTTC	CASSHGPGHEQFF
TRBV7-2	NA	TRBJ2-1	NA	TGTGCCAGCAGCGTCAACGTCTACAATGAGCAGTTCTTC	CASSVNVYNEQFF
TRBV15	NA	TRBJ2-5	NA	TGTGCCACCAGCAGGGGTGCATTTGGGGGCAACCAAGAGACCCAGTACTTC	CATSRGAFGGNQETQYF
TRBV15	TRBD1	TRBJ1-4	NA	TGTGCCACCAGCGGGGACAGAGAGTATGAAAAACTGTTTTTT	CATSGDREYEKLFF
TRBV21-1	NA	TRBJ1-5	NA	TGTGCCAGCAGCAAACCAATTAATCTGGTACGGAATCAGCCCCAGCATTTT	CASSKPINLVRNQPQHF
TRBV18	TRBD1	TRBJ1-2	few	TGTGCCAGCTCACCGGACCGACAGGGGGCCTACTATGGCTACACCTTC	CASSPDRQGAYYGYTF
TRBV29-1	TRBD1	TRBJ1-5	NA	TGCAGCGTTCGGGACAGGGGTGGCAATCAGCCCCAGCATTTT	CSVRDRGGNQPQHF
TRBV28	NA	TRBJ1-6	NA	TGTGCCAGCAGTGTACCGGTTGGTATTGTTTCACCCCTCCACTTT	CASSVPVGIVSPLHF
TRBV7-3	NA	TRBJ1-4	NA	TGTGCCAGCAGCTTATACCCAGGTGAAAAACTGTTTTTT	CASSLYPGEKLFF
TRBV11-3	TRBD2	TRBJ2-7	NA	TGTGCCAGCAGCACTCCGGGACTAGCAACTTACGAGCAGTACTTC	CASSTPGLATYEQYF
TRBV7-9	NA	TRBJ1-4	NA	TGTGCCAGCAGCTCGCCCCTTGGGGGAGGTGAAAAACTGTTTTTT	CASSSPLGGGEKLFF
TRBV7-6	TRBD1	TRBJ1-2	NA	TGTGCCAGCAGCTTAGGGGGCAAGACAGGGCCTATCTATGGCTACACCTTC	CASSLGGKTGPIYGYTF
TRBV7-9	TRBD1	TRBJ1-5	NA	TGTGCCAGCAGCTCGGACAGGGGCGCGGTAGGTCAGCCCCAGCATTTT	CASSSDRGAVGQPQHF
TRBV2	NA	TRBJ2-5	NA	TGTGCCAGCAGTGAGGCGTTCAGGGAGTACCAAGAGACCCAGTACTTC	CASSEAFREYQETQYF